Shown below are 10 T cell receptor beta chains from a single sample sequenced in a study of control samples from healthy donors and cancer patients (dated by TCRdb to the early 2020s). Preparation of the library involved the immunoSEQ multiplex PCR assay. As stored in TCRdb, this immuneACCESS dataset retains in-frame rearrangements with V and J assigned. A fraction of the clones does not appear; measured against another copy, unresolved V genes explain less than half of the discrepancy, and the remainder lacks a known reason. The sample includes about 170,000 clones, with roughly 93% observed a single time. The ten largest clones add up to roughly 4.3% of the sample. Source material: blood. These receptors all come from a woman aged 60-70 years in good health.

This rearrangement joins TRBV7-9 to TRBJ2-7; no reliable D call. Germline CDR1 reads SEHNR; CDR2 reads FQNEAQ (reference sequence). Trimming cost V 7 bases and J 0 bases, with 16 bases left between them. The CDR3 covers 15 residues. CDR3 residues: CASNPSPQPSYEQYF. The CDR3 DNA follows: TGTGCCAGCAACCCTTCCCCGCAACCCTCCTACGAGCAGTACTTC.

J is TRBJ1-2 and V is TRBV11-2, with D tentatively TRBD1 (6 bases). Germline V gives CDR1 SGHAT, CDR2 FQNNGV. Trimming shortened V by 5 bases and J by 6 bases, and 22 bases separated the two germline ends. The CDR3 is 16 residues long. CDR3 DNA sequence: TGTGCCAGCAGCCCAAGAAGAGGGGGGGGAACGGATGGCTACACCTTC. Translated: CASSPRRGGGTDGYTF.

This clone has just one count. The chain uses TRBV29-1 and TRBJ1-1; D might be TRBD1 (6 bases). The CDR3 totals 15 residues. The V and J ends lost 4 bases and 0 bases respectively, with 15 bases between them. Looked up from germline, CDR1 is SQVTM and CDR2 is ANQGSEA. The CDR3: CSVVGQSFMNTEAFF. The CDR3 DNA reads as TGCAGCGTTGTGGGACAAAGTTTCATGAACACTGAAGCTTTCTTT.

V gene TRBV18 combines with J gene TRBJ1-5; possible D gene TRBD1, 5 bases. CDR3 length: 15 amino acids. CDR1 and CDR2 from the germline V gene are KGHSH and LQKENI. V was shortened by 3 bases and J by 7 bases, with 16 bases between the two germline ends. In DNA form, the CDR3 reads TGTGCCAGCTCACCCCGGGGGGACGGGGAACAGCCCCAGCATTTT. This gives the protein CASSPRGDGEQPQHF.

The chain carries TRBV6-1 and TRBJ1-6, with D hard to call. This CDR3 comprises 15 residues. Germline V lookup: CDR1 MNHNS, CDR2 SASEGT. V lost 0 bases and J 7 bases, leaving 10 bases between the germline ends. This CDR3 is CASSEAGNLNSPLHF. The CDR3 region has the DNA TGTGCCAGCAGTGAAGCCGGTAACCTAAATTCACCCCTCCACTTT.

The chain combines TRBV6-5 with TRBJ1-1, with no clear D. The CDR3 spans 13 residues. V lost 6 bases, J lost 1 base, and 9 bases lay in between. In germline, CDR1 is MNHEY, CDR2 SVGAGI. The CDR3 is CASRSPTNTEAFF. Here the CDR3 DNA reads TGTGCCAGCAGGTCGCCCACGAACACTGAAGCTTTCTTT.

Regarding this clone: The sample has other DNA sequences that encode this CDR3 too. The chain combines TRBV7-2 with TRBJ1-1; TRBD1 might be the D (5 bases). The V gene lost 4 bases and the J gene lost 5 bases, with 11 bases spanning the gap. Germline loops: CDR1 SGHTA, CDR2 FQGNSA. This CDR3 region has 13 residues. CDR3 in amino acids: CASSSSQGTEAFF. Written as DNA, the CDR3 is TGTGCCAGCAGCTCGTCCCAGGGTACTGAAGCTTTCTTT.

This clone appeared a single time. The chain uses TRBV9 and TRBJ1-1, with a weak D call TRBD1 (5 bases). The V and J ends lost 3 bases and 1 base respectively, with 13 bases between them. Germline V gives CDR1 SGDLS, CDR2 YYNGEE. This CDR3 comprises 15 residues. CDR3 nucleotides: TGTGCCAGCAGCGGTACCGGGACGGCGAACACTGAAGCTTTCTTT. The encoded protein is CASSGTGTANTEAFF.

The CDR3: CASRRSLGPNEKLFF. Written as DNA, the CDR3 is TGTGCCAGCCGGCGGTCCCTTGGGCCTAATGAAAAACTGTTTTTT. The chain couples TRBV2 to TRBJ1-4; D call uncertain. Trimming took off 8 bases at V and 3 bases at J, with 16 bases between the two ends. CDR3 length equals 15 residues. Germline-derived CDR1 and CDR2 are SNHLY and FYNNEI.

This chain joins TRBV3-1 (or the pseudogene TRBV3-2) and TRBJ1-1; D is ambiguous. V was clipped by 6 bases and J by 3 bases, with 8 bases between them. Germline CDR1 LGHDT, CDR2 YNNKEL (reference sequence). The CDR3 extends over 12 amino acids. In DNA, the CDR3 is TGTGCCAGCAGTTACGGGCACACTGAAGCTTTCTTT. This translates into CASSYGHTEAFF.